What follows describes a single TCR beta chain. What it binds is not known. Treatment: 19 received Ad26.COV2.S at low or high dose, single or two shots; 5 received placebo; per-sample allocation not given. The samples date from day 63 after the first vaccine or placebo injection. Adults aged 18-55 years in Boston included the donor. The sample comes from a study of Ad26.COV2.S vaccination and SARS-CoV-2 variants. Whole-study context: Once or twice, 56 days apart, Ad26.COV2.S was delivered intramuscularly. Overall study findings and caveats: Vaccinees displayed broader spike-specific TCR repertoires than placebo recipients.

The CDR3 totals 15 residues. CDR1 and CDR2 (germline): MNHEY, SMNVEV (reference sequence). V dropped 2 bases and J dropped 10; count of bases not matched to a gene: 9. Sequenced by immunoSEQ multiplex PCR; TCRdb stores in-frame clones only, minus some. The table records about 440,000 clones, 90% of them present only once. The sample consisted of peripheral blood, taken in a trial of Ad26.COV2.S vaccine versus placebo. The V and J genes are TRBV27 and TRBJ1-4, with 8 bases aligning to TRBD1. This TCR was recovered from a person aged 18 to 65 who received the Ad26.COV2.S COVID-19 vaccine or a placebo. The DNA for the CDR3 is TGTGCCAGCAGTTTAGGGACAGGTCTAACGGCAAAACTGTTTTTT. Amino acid sequence: CASSLGTGLTAKLFF.